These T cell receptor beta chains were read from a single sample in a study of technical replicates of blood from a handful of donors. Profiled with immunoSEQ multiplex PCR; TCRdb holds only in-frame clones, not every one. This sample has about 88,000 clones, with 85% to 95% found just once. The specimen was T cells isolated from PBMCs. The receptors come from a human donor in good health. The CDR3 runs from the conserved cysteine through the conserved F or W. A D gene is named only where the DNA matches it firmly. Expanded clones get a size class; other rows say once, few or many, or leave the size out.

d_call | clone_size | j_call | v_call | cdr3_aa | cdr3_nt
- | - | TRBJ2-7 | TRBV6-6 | CASSYSAQTYEQYF | TGTGCCAGCAGTTACTCGGCACAGACCTACGAGCAGTACTTC
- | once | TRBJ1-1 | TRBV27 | CASSTGFEAFF | TGTGCCAGCAGCACAGGGTTTGAAGCTTTCTTT
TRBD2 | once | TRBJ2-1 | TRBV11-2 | CASSFFGTSKEQFF | TGTGCCAGCAGCTTTTTCGGGACTAGCAAGGAGCAGTTCTTC
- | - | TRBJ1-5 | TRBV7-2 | CASSLDSYNQPQHF | TGTGCCAGCAGCTTGGACAGTTACAATCAGCCCCAGCATTTT
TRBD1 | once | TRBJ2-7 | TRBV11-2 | CASSSDRDSGGQYF | TGTGCCAGCAGCTCGGACAGGGACAGCGGTGGGCAGTACTTC
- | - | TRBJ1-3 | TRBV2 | CASIFSSGNTIYF | TGTGCCAGCATCTTTAGCTCTGGAAACACCATATATTTT
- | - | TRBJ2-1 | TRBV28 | CASIGNYNEQFF | TGTGCCAGCATTGGCAATTATAATGAGCAGTTCTTC
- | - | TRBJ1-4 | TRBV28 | CASSGRTKASEKLFF | TGTGCCAGCAGTGGTAGGACAAAAGCAAGTGAAAAACTGTTTTTT
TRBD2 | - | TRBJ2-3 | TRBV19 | CASRGSGSWVDTQYF | TGTGCCAGTAGGGGCAGCGGGAGTTGGGTAGATACGCAGTATTTT
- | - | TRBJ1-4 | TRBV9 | CASSPWGQANEKLFF | TGTGCCAGCAGTCCTTGGGGGCAGGCTAATGAAAAACTGTTTTTT
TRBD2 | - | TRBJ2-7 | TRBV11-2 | CASSFYPTSDIPNEQYF | TGTGCCAGCAGCTTTTACCCCACTAGCGACATCCCGAACGAGCAGTACTTC
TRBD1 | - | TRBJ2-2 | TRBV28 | CASSKGTGHTGELFF | TGTGCCAGCAGTAAGGGGACAGGGCACACCGGGGAGCTGTTTTTT
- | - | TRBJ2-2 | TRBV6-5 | CASSPLLGFTGELFF | TGTGCCAGCAGTCCGCTACTCGGGTTCACAGGGGAGCTGTTTTTT
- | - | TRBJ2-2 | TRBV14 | CASSDRVANTGELFF | TGTGCCAGCAGCGATCGAGTCGCGAACACCGGGGAGCTGTTTTTT
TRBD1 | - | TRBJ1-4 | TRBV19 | CASSALDRDNEKLFF | TGTGCCAGTAGCGCCCTGGACAGGGATAATGAAAAACTGTTTTTT
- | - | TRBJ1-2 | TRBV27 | CASSLSARDGYTF | TGTGCCAGCAGTTTAAGTGCCAGGGATGGCTACACCTTC
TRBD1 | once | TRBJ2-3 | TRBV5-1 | CASRMDRGSDTQYF | TGCGCCAGCAGGATGGACAGGGGTTCAGATACGCAGTATTTT
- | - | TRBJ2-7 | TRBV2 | CASSEAGRLGEQYF | TGTGCCAGCAGTGAGGCAGGGCGGTTAGGCGAGCAGTACTTC
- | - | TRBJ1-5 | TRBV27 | CASSDNRYNQPQHF | TGTGCCAGCAGTGATAACAGGTACAATCAGCCCCAGCATTTT
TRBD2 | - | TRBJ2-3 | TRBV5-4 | CASSFAGVTADTQYF | TGTGCCAGCAGCTTCGCGGGGGTAACGGCGGATACGCAGTATTTT
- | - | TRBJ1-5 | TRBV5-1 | CASSLGSGGGNQPQHF | TGCGCCAGCAGCTTGGGGAGCGGGGGGGGCAATCAGCCCCAGCATTTT
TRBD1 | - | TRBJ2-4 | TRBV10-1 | CASARDRELGNIQYF | TGCGCCTCCGCCCGGGACAGGGAATTGGGAAACATTCAGTACTTC
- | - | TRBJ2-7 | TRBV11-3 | CASSLGSSYEQYF | TGTGCCAGCAGCTTAGGCAGTTCCTACGAGCAGTACTTC
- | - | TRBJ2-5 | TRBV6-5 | CASRTTGIETQYF | TGTGCCAGCAGAACAACAGGGATTGAGACCCAGTACTTC
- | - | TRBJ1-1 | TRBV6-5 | CASSYSGQGDTEAFF | TGTGCCAGCAGTTACTCGGGGCAGGGCGACACTGAAGCTTTCTTT
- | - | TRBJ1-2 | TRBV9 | CASSSRAGTHRMGGYTF | TGTGCCAGCAGCTCCAGAGCAGGGACACACAGGATGGGTGGCTACACCTTC
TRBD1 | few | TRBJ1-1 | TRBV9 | CASIPPGQGKNTEAFF | TGTGCCAGCATCCCCCCGGGACAGGGCAAGAACACTGAAGCTTTCTTT
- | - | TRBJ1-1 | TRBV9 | CASSVVGDTEAFF | TGTGCCAGCAGCGTAGTAGGGGACACTGAAGCTTTCTTT